This T cell receptor (beta chain) was captured in a study of tumor-infiltrating lymphocytes in primary liver carcinoma. Notes on this clonotype: Its antigen remains unknown. This may arise from a read error, as a much more abundant clone is one base away.

Findings and caveats of the study: Pairs comparing tumor with adjacent tissue or blood overlapped less than pairs drawn from tumor regions. Compared with blood, tumor repertoires held significantly more in their top 250 clones.

The CDR3 contains 13 residues. Germline CDR1 and CDR2: WSHSY and SAAADI. Both blood RNA, taken from unsorted whole blood, and germline DNA were extracted. The authors collected about 4 milliliters of peripheral blood before surgery. cDNA specific to TCR beta was made from approximately 0.55 ug of total RNA, with a constant-region primer employed for priming. Three nested multiplex PCR rounds of slightly modified ARM-PCR generated TCR beta libraries. PCR rounds one and two used TRBV1-TRBV30 forward primers with a C-beta reverse primer for 10 cycles each. TCRdb passed the multiplex PCR reads through MiXCR, listing each CDR3 protein once. The sample holds 190,000 or so distinct CDR3 sequences; 65% are singletons and the top ten take roughly 6.8%.

This TCR derives from a woman aged 60-70 years with primary liver carcinoma and hepatitis B virus infection. Sequencing input: peripheral blood. V and J are TRBV10-2 and TRBJ2-7; D is ambiguous. The CDR3 spells CANSESRRYEQYF. CDR3 bases: TGCGCCAACAGTGAGTCTAGGAGATACGAGCAGTACTTC.